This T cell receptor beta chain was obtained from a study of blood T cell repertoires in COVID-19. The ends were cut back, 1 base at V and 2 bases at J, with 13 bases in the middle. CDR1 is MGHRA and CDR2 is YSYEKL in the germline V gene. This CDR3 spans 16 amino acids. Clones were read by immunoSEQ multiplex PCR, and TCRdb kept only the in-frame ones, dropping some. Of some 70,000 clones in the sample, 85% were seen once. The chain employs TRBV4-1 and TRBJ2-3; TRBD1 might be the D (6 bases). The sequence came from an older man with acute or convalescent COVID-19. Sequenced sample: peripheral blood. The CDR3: CASSQVFGTTTDTQYF. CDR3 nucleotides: TGCGCCAGCAGCCAAGTCTTCGGGACAACCACAGATACGCAGTATTTT.